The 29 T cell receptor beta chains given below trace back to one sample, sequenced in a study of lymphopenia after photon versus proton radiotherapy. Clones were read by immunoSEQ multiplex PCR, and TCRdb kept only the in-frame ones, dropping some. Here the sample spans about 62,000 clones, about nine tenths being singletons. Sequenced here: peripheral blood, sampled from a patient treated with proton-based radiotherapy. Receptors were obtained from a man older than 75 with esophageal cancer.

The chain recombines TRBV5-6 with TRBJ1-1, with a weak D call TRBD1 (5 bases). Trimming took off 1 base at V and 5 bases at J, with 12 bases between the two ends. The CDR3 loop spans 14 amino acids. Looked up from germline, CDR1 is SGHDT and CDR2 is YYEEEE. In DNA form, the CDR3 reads TGTGCCAGCAGCTTGTTCCCAGGGTGGACTGAAGCTTTCTTT. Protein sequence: CASSLFPGWTEAFF.

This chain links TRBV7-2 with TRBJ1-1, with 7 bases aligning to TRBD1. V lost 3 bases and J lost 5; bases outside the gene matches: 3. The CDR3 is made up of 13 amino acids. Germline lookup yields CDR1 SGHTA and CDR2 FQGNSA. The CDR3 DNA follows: TGTGCCAGCAGCTTTGACAGGGAGACTGAAGCTTTCTTT. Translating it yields CASSFDRETEAFF. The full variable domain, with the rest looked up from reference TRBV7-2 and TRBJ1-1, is GAGVSQSPSNKVTEKGKDVELRCDPISGHTALYWYRQSLGQGLEFLIYFQGNSAPDKSGLPSDRFSAERTGGSVSTLTIQRTQQEDSAVYLCASSFDRETEAFFGQGTRLTVV.

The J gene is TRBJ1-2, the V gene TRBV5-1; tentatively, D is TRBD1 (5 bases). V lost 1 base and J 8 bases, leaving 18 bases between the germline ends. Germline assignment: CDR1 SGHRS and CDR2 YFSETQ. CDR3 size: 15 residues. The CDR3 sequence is CASSLPGTEEQGYTF. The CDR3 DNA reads TGCGCCAGCAGCTTGCCGGGGACCGAGGAGCAGGGCTACACCTTC.

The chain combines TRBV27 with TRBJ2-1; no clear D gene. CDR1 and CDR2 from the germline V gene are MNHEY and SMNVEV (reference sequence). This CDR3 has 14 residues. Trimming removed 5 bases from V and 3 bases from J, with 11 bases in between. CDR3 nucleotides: TGTGCCAGCAGTGAGAGAGGTGACTACAATGAGCAGTTCTTC. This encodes CASSERGDYNEQFF.

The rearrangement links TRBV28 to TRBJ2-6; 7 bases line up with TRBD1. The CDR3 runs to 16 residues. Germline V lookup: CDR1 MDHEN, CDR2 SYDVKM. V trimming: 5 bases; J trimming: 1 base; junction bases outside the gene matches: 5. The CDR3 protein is CASSPPQGSGANVLTF. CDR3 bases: TGTGCCAGCAGTCCCCCACAGGGGTCTGGGGCCAACGTCCTGACTTTC.

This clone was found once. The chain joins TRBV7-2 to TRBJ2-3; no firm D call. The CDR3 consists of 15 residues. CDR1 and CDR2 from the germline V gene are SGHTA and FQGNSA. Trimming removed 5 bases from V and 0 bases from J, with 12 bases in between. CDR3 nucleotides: TGTGCCAGCAGCCCCGTGGCAGTGAGCACAGATACGCAGTATTTT. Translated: CASSPVAVSTDTQYF.

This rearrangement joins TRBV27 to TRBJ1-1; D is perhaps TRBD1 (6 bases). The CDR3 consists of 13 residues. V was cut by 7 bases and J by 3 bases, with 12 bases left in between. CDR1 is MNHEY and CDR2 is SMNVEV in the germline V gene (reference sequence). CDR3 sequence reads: CASKKQGYTEAFF. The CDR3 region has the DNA TGTGCCAGCAAGAAGCAGGGGTACACTGAAGCTTTCTTT.

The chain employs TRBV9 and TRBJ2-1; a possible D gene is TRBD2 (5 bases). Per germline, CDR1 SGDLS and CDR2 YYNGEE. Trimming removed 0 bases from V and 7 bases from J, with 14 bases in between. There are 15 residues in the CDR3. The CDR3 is CASSVGSGGANEQFF. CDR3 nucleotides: TGTGCCAGCAGCGTAGGATCAGGAGGAGCGAATGAGCAGTTCTTC.

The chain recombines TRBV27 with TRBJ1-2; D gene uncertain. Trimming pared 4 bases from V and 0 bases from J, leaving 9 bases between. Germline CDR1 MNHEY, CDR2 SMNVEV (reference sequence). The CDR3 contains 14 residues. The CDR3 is CASSSYTANYGYTF. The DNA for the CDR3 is TGTGCCAGCAGTTCTTATACAGCTAACTATGGCTACACCTTC.

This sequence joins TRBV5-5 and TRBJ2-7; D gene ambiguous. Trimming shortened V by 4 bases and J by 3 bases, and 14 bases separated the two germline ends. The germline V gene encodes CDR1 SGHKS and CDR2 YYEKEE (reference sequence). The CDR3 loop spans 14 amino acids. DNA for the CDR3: TGTGCCAGCAGCCCCGACCGGATACGCTACGAGCAGTACTTC. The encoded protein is CASSPDRIRYEQYF.

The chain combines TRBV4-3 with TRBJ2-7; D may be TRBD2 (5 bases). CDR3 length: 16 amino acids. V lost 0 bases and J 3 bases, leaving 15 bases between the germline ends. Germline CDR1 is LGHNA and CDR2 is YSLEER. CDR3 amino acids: CASSQEGSGELYEQYF. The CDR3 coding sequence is TGCGCCAGCAGCCAAGAAGGGAGTGGAGAGCTCTACGAGCAGTACTTC.

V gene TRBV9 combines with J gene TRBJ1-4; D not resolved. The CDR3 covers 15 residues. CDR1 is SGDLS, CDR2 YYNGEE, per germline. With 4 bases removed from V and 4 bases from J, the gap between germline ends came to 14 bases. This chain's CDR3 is CASSSSDGINEKLFF. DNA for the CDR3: TGTGCCAGCAGCAGCTCGGACGGTATTAATGAAAAACTGTTTTTT. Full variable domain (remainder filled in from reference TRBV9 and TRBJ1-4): DSGVTQTPKHLITATGQRVTLRCSPRSGDLSVYWYQQSLDQGLQFLIQYYNGEERAKGNILERFSAQQFPDLHSELNLSSLELGDSALYFCASSSSDGINEKLFFGSGTQLSVL.

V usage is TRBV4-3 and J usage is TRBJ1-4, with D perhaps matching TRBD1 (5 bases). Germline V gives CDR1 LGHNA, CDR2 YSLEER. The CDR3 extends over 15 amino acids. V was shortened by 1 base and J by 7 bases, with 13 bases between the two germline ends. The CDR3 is CASSQGPGPFEKLFF. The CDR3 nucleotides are TGCGCCAGCAGCCAAGGTCCGGGACCCTTTGAAAAACTGTTTTTT.

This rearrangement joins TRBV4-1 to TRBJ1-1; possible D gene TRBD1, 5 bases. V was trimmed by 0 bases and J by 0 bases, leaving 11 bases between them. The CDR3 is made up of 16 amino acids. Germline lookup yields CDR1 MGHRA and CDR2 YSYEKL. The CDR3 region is CASSQDGPTVNTEAFF. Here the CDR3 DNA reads TGCGCCAGCAGCCAAGATGGCCCGACAGTGAACACTGAAGCTTTCTTT.

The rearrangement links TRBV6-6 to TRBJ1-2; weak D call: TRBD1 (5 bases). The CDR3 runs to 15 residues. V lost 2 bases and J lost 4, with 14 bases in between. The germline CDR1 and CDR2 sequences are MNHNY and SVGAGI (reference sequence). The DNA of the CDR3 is TGTGCCAGCAGTTACCTGAGGCAGGGCTCCTATGGCTACACCTTC. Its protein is CASSYLRQGSYGYTF.

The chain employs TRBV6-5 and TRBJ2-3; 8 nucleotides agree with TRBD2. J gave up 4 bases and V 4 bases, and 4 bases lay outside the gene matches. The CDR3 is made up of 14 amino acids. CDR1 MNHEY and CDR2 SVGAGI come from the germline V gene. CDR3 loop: CASSFAGGPDTQYF. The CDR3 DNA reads TGTGCCAGCAGTTTCGCGGGGGGTCCAGATACGCAGTATTTT.

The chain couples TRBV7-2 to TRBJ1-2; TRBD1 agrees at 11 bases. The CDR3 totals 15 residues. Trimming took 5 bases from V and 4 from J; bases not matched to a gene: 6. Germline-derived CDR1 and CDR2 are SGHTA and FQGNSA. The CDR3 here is CASSLRTGGFYGYTF. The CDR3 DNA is TGTGCCAGCAGCCTCAGGACAGGGGGCTTCTATGGCTACACCTTC.

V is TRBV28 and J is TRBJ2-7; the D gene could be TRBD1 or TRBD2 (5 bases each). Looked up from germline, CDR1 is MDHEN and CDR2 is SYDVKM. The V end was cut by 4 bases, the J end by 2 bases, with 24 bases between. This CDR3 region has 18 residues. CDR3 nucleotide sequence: TGTGCCAGCAGTTCGCCTCCAAGAACGTTGGGGGTGGCCTACGAGCAGTACTTC. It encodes CASSSPPRTLGVAYEQYF. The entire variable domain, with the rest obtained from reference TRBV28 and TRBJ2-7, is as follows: DVKVTQSSRYLVKRTGEKVFLECVQDMDHENMFWYRQDPGLGLRLIYFSYDVKMKEKGDIPEGYSVSREKKERFSLILESASTNQTSMYLCASSSPPRTLGVAYEQYFGPGTRLTVT.

The CDR3 DNA reads as TGTGCCAGCAGCGTCACTACTAGTATTACAGATACGCAGTATTTT. Protein sequence: CASSVTTSITDTQYF. This rearrangement joins TRBV9 to TRBJ2-3, with D possibly matching TRBD2 (5 bases). The germline V gene has CDR1 SGDLS and CDR2 YYNGEE. Trimming cost V 2 bases and J 3 bases, with 13 bases left between them. The CDR3 totals 15 residues.

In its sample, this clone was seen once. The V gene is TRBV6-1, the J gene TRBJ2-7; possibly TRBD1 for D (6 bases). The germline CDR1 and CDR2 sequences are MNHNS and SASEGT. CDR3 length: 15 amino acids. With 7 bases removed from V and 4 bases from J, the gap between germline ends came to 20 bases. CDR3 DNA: TGTGCCAGCACCGCCGTTGGACAGCGAGTTTACGAGCAGTACTTC. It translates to CASTAVGQRVYEQYF.

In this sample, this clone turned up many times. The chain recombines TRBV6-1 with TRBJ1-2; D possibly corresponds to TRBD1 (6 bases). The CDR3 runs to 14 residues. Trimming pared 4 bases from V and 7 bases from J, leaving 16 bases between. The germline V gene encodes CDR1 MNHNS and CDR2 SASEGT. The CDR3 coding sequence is TGTGCCAGCAGTGGAGGGGGTGTTGGGCTTGGCTACACCTTC. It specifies CASSGGGVGLGYTF.

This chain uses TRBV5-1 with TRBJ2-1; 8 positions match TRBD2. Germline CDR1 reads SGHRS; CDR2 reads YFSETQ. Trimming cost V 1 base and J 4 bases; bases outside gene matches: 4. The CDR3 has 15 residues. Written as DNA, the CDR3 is TGCGCCAGCAGCTTGCAAAGCGGGAGATACAATGAGCAGTTCTTC. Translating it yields CASSLQSGRYNEQFF.

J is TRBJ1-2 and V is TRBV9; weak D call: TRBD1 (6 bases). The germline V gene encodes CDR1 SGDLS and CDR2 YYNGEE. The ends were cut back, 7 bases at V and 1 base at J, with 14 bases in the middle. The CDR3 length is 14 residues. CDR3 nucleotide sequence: TGTGCCAGCGGCCGCCGACAGGATAACTATGGCTACACCTTC. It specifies CASGRRQDNYGYTF.

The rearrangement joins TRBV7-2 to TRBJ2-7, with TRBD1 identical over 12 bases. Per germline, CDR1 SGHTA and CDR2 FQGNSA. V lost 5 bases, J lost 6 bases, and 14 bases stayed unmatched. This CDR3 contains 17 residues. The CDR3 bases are TGTGCCAGCAGCATACGTTCCGGCGGGACAGGGGGCGCCGAGCAGTACTTC. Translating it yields CASSIRSGGTGGAEQYF.

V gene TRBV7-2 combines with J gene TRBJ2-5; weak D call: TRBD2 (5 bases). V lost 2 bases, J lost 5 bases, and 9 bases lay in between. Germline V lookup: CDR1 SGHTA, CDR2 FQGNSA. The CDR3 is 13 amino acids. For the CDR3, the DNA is TGTGCCAGCAGCTTATCGGCGGGCGAGACCCAGTACTTC. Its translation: CASSLSAGETQYF.

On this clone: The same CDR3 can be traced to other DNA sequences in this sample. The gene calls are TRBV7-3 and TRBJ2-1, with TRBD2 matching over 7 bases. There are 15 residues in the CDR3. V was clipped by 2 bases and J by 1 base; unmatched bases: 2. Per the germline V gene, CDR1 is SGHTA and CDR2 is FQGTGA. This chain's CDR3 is CASSLSGGSYNEQFF. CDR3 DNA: TGTGCCAGCAGCTTATCCGGGGGGTCCTACAATGAGCAGTTCTTC.

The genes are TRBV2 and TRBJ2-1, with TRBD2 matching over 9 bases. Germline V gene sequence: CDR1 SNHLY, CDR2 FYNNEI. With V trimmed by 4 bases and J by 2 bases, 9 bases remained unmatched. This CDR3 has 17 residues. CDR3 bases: TGTGCCAGCAGTGCGACACTAGCGGGTACCGCCTACAATGAGCAGTTCTTC. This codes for CASSATLAGTAYNEQFF.

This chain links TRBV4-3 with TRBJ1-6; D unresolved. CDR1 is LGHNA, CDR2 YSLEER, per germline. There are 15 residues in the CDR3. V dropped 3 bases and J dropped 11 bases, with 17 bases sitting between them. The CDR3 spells CASSQGTTDVAPLHF. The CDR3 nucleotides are TGCGCCAGCAGCCAGGGTACGACGGACGTCGCACCCCTCCACTTT.

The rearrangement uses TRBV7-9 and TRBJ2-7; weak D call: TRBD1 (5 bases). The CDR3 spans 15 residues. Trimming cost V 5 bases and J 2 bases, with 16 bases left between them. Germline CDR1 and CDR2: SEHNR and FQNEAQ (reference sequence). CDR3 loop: CASSHTSDSTYEQYF. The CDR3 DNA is TGTGCCAGCAGCCACACTTCCGACAGTACCTACGAGCAGTACTTC.